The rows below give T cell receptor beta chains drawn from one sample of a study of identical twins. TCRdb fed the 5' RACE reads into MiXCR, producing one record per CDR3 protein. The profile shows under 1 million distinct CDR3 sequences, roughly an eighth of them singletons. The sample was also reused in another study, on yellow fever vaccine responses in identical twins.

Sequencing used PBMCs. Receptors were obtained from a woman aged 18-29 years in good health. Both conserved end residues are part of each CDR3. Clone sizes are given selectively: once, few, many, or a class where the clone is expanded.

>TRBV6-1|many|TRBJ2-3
CASSSGGPADTQYF
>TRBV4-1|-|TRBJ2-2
CASSQGLAGEGGELFF
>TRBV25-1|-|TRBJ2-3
CASRGGSGTDTQYF
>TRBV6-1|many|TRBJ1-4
CASSEAPTGGNEKLFF
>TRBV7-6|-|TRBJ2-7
CASSLAADPLRYEQYF
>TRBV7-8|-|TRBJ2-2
CASSLEWPRPGELFF
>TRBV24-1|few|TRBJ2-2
CATGGLAGGTGELFF
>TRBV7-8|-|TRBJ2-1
CASSKKSISTSGRLQEQFF
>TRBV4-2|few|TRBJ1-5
CASSQQGGMQPQHF
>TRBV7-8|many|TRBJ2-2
CASSFRLAGTTGELFF
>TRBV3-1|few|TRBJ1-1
CASSPEGVNTEAFF
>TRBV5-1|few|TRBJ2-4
CASSLAPSGSSSKNIQYF
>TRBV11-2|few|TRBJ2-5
CASSLGPSRGQETQYF
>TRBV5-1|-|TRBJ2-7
CASRGSGPYEQYF
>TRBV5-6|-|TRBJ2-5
CASSFPLAGGRGKTQYF
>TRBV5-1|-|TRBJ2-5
CASSLAPIEETQYF
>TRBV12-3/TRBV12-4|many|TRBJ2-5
CASSWGQGFGVETQYF
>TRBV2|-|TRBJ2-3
CASGLLSTDTQYF
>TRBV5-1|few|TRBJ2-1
CASSRLTDNEQFF
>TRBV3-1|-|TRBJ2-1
CASSQGLQEDEQFF
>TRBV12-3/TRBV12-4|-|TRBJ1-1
CASRMTAHEAFF
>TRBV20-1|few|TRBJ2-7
CSARHKSGEQYF
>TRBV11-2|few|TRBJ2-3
CASSSLAGGPGDTQYF
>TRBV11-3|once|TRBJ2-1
CASSFGPLGYNEQFF
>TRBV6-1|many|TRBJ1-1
CASNVEGETEAFF
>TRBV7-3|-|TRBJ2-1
CASSLNPRETYNEQFF
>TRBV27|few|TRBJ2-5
CASAGTYQETQYF
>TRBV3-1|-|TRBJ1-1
CASTKSAGYTEAFF
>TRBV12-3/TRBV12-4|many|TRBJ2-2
CASSFLETGELFF
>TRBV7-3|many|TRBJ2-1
CASSLFGGTSYNEQFF
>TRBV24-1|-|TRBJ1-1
CATNSDNRKMNTEAFF
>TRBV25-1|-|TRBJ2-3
CASSSRRAGADTQYF
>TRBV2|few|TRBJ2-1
CASSEWGLAGFEQFF
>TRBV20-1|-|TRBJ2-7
CSARDSRQMSSYEQYF
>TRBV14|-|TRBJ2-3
CASSTTYTDTQYF
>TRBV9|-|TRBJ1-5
CASSVDGLRQPQHF
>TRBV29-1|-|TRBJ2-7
CSVEGNSETAYEQYF
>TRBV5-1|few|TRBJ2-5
CASTPSPQETQYF
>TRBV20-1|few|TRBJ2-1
CSARAPGLAGDEQFF
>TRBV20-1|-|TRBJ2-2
CSARDQKQGGTGELFF
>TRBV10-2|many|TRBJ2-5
CASSESVTWQETQYF
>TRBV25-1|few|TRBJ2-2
CASISDANTGELFF
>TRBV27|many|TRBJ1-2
CASISSFGGYTF